The clone carrying this TCR beta chain was found a few times. These gene names are mouse names. The CDR3 extends 4 residues past the end of the read, so its final part is completed from the germline J gene. This entry belongs to a study of CD8+ T cells in alopecia areata. This sample's time point: mouse skin 6 weeks after grafting, around onset of hair loss. Following extraction, RNA underwent reverse transcription to cDNA, which served as the sequencing template. Some clones are missing from TCRdb's copy, which holds only in-frame ones; the method was immunoSEQ multiplex PCR. The sample includes about 5,900 clones, none of them occurring once. The germline gives CDR1 SGHDT, CDR2 FRDEAV. CDR3 length: 13 amino acids.

The sequence was collected from a C3H/HeJ mouse with alopecia areata. For this mouse line, the MHC haplotype is H2-k. V is TRBV14 and J is TRBJ2-4, with 10 bases that match TRBD1. The sample consisted of skin, taken at week 6. The CDR3 loop reads CASSRDRGNTLYF. The CDR3 bases that were read are TGTGCCAGCAGTCGGGACAGGGGAAAC. Combining the CDR3 with reference TRBV14 and TRBJ2-4 gives the whole variable domain EAGVTQSPRYAVLQEGQAVSFWCDPISGHDTLYWYQQPRDQGPQLLVYFRDEAVIDNSQLPSDRFSAVRPKGTNSTLKIQSAKQGDTATYLCASSRDRGNTLYFGAGTRLSVL.